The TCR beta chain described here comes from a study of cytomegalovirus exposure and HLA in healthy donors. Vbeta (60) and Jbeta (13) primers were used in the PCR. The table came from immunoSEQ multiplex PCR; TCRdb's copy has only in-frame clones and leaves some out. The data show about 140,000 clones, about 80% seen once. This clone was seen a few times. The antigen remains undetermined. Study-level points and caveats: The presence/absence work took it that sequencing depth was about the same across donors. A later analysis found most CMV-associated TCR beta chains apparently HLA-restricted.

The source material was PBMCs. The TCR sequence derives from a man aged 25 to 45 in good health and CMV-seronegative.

CDR3 in amino acids: CASSQTGVNTEAFF. The CDR3 bases are TGTGCCAGCAGCCAAACAGGGGTGAACACTGAAGCTTTCTTT. The V call is TRBV7-2, the J call TRBJ1-1, with 7 bases aligning to TRBD1. Germline V lookup: CDR1 SGHTA, CDR2 FQGNSA. The length of the CDR3 is 14 residues. The V segment lost 5 bases and the J segment 0 bases; nucleotides outside the gene matches: 3.